Below are 24 T cell receptor beta chains sequenced from a single sample in a study of cytomegalovirus exposure and HLA in healthy donors. This PCR relied on a set of 60 Vbeta primers and 13 Jbeta primers. Using immunoSEQ multiplex PCR, the repertoire was profiled, and TCRdb retains in-frame clones only, with some absent. The sample consists of under 200,000 clones, 75% to 90% of them appearing once. What was sequenced was PBMCs. The origin of the receptors is a young woman in good health and CMV-seronegative.

The chain employs TRBV4-2 and TRBJ2-2; TRBD2 agrees at 9 bases. The CDR3 sequence is 17 residues long. Trimming at V came to 1 base and at J to 1 base, leaving 4 bases not matched to a gene. The germline CDR1 and CDR2 sequences are LGHNA and YNFKEQ. CDR3 residues: CASSQGRGGWNTGELFF. CDR3 DNA: TGTGCCAGCAGCCAAGGGCGGGGGGGCTGGAACACCGGGGAGCTGTTTTTT.

This clone was found once. J is TRBJ2-1 and V is TRBV11-3; the match to TRBD1 covers 8 bases. V dropped 0 bases and J dropped 7; count of bases not matched to a gene: 8. Germline loops: CDR1 SGHNT, CDR2 YENEEA. The CDR3 sequence is 16 residues long. The chain's CDR3 is CASSLDLETGVNEQFF. The CDR3 bases are TGTGCCAGCAGCTTAGATCTTGAGACAGGGGTTAATGAGCAGTTCTTC.

J is TRBJ1-1 and V is TRBV27; maybe TRBD1 (6 bases). This CDR3 is 14 amino acids long. Trimming took off 6 bases at V and 5 bases at J, with 16 bases between the two ends. Germline V gene data show CDR1 as MNHEY and CDR2 as SMNVEV (reference sequence). The CDR3 region is CASRRGGFGTEAFF. The CDR3 DNA reads TGTGCCAGCAGAAGAGGGGGATTCGGGACTGAAGCTTTCTTT.

The chain uses TRBV30 and TRBJ2-5; 11 bases line up with TRBD2. Unmatched junction bases numbered 4, after V lost 2 bases and J lost 2 bases. This CDR3 region has 15 residues. Germline loops: CDR1 GTSNPN, CDR2 SVGIG (reference sequence). The CDR3 nucleotides are TGTGCCTGGAGTTGGGCTAGCGGGGGGCAAGAGACCCAGTACTTC. Translation gives CAWSWASGGQETQYF.

The chain combines TRBV5-1 with TRBJ1-2; 8 positions match TRBD1. J was trimmed by 5 bases and V by 1 base; bases with no gene match: 10. CDR1 and CDR2 (germline): SGHRS, YFSETQ. The CDR3 has 16 residues. DNA of the CDR3: TGCGCCAGCAGCTTGAACTTCGGACAGGGTCTATATGGCTACACCTTC. As protein: CASSLNFGQGLYGYTF. Full variable domain (missing parts from reference TRBV5-1 and TRBJ1-2): KAGVTQTPRYLIKTRGQQVTLSCSPISGHRSVSWYQQTPGQGLQFLFEYFSETQRNKGNFPGRFSGRQFSNSRSEMNVSTLELGDSALYLCASSLNFGQGLYGYTFGSGTRLTVV.

CDR3 DNA sequence: TGTGCCATCAGTGAGTCGCGGGACTGGGGCACTGGAAACACCATATATTTT. This codes for CAISESRDWGTGNTIYF. V usage is TRBV10-3 and J usage is TRBJ1-3, with a possible D match to TRBD1 (5 bases). Between the trimmed V and J ends, which lost 0 bases and 2 bases, there was a span of 14 bases. Germline values: CDR1 ENHRY, CDR2 SYGVKD. The CDR3 sequence is 17 residues long.

The rearrangement uses TRBV5-1 and TRBJ2-3; TRBD1 aligns across 9 bases. Germline loops: CDR1 SGHRS, CDR2 YFSETQ. The CDR3 spans 15 residues. V trimming: 2 bases; J trimming: 1 base; junction bases outside the gene matches: 2. DNA of the CDR3: TGCGCCAGCAGCTTCGGGACAGGGCGCACAGATACGCAGTATTTT. This codes for CASSFGTGRTDTQYF.

The chain is built from TRBV2 and TRBJ2-5; no firm D call. CDR1 is SNHLY, CDR2 FYNNEI, per germline. The CDR3 length is 13 residues. The ends were cut back, 4 bases at V and 1 base at J, with 7 bases in the middle. The CDR3 loop reads CASSAEFQETQYF. In DNA form, the CDR3 reads TGTGCCAGCAGTGCGGAGTTCCAAGAGACCCAGTACTTC.

The rearrangement uses TRBV28 and TRBJ2-1; tentatively, D is TRBD1 (7 bases). The CDR3 is made up of 13 amino acids. Germline CDR1 reads MDHEN; CDR2 reads SYDVKM. Trimming left V 2 bases short and J 13 bases short, with 15 bases between. CDR3: CASSLQDREDQFF. The CDR3 nucleotides are TGTGCCAGCAGTTTACAAGACAGGGAGGATCAGTTCTTC.

J is TRBJ1-5 and V is TRBV2, with 9 positions matching TRBD1. Trimming at V came to 6 bases and at J to 7 bases, leaving 7 bases not matched to a gene. There are 14 residues in the CDR3. The V gene's germline CDR1 is SNHLY and CDR2 FYNNEI. The CDR3 spells CASRQGASGQPQHF. DNA of the CDR3: TGTGCCAGCAGACAGGGGGCTTCGGGACAGCCCCAGCATTTT.

The J gene is TRBJ2-4, the V gene TRBV2; D is perhaps TRBD2 (7 bases). V was shortened by 10 bases and J by 0 bases, with 19 bases between the two germline ends. Germline values: CDR1 SNHLY, CDR2 FYNNEI. The CDR3 has 16 amino acids. For the CDR3, the DNA is TGTGCCACCAGGTGGGGGGGGCCTCTAGCCAAAAACATTCAGTACTTC. Amino acids: CATRWGGPLAKNIQYF.

The chain uses TRBV5-1 and TRBJ2-1; perhaps TRBD2 as D (6 bases). The V end was cut by 4 bases, the J end by 7 bases, with 15 bases between. Germline V lookup: CDR1 SGHRS, CDR2 YFSETQ. The CDR3 has 14 residues. CDR3 residues: CASSPLEGGNEQFF. The CDR3 coding sequence is TGCGCCAGCAGCCCCTTGGAAGGAGGGAATGAGCAGTTCTTC.

V is TRBV4-1 and J is TRBJ2-7, with 7 bases lining up with TRBD2. Trimming at V came to 1 base and at J to 3 bases, leaving 3 bases not matched to a gene. CDR1 is MGHRA, CDR2 YSYEKL, per germline. The CDR3 loop spans 14 amino acids. In DNA, the CDR3 is TGCGCCAGCAGCCAAGCCTCGGGGGGCTACGAGCAGTACTTC. Protein: CASSQASGGYEQYF.

This sequence joins TRBV2 and TRBJ1-2; a weak D match, TRBD1 (5 bases). There are 14 residues in the CDR3. In germline, CDR1 is SNHLY, CDR2 FYNNEI. V lost 8 bases to trimming and J lost 2 bases, with 15 bases between them. CDR3: CASWGLTANYGYTF. For the CDR3, the DNA is TGTGCCAGCTGGGGCCTAACAGCCAACTATGGCTACACCTTC.

The V gene is TRBV6-1, the J gene TRBJ1-4; D is unresolved. Trimming took off 5 bases at V and 2 bases at J, with 12 bases between the two ends. Germline-derived CDR1 and CDR2 are MNHNS and SASEGT. This CDR3 comprises 15 residues. The CDR3 sequence: CASSFGTGTNEKLFF. CDR3 DNA: TGTGCCAGCAGTTTCGGAACCGGGACTAATGAAAAACTGTTTTTT.

This clone was detected once. This chain uses TRBV2 with TRBJ1-2; 7 bases match TRBD1. CDR1 and CDR2 (germline): SNHLY, FYNNEI. V shed 7 bases and J 5 bases; nucleotides not matched to a gene: 7. This CDR3 is 13 amino acids long. The CDR3 spells CASNQGELYGYTF. CDR3 in DNA: TGTGCCAGCAATCAGGGGGAACTTTATGGCTACACCTTC.

This clone was seen only once. This chain links TRBV28 with TRBJ1-4; D uncertain. The CDR3 has 15 amino acids. Germline V CDR1 and CDR2: MDHEN, SYDVKM. Trimming pared 5 bases from V and 4 bases from J, leaving 14 bases between. The CDR3 DNA is TGTGCCAGCAGTCCTCTGACATTCCATAATGAAAAACTGTTTTTT. It encodes CASSPLTFHNEKLFF. Full variable domain (remainder filled in from reference TRBV28 and TRBJ1-4): DVKVTQSSRYLVKRTGEKVFLECVQDMDHENMFWYRQDPGLGLRLIYFSYDVKMKEKGDIPEGYSVSREKKERFSLILESASTNQTSMYLCASSPLTFHNEKLFFGSGTQLSVL.

The V call is TRBV2, the J call TRBJ1-1; D is perhaps TRBD1 (5 bases). This CDR3 comprises 14 residues. Per the germline V gene, CDR1 is SNHLY and CDR2 is FYNNEI. Trimming left V 1 base short and J 7 bases short, with 13 bases between. DNA for the CDR3: TGTGCCAGCAGTGAAGAGCGGGGGGGAGTTGAAGCTTTCTTT. Its translation is CASSEERGGVEAFF.

Worth noting for this clone: This sample also contains other DNA sequences that code for the same CDR3. The chain has TRBV5-1 and TRBJ1-2; D not resolved. Per germline, CDR1 SGHRS and CDR2 YFSETQ. Trimming left V 0 bases short and J 2 bases short, with 8 bases between. The CDR3 length is 14 residues. The CDR3 DNA follows: TGCGCCAGCAGCTTGGGCGGTGAGAACTATGGCTACACCTTC. Translating it yields CASSLGGENYGYTF.

V is TRBV4-2 and J is TRBJ1-2, with TRBD1 matching over 7 bases. The V gene end was trimmed by 0 bases and the J gene end by 7 bases; junction bases not matched to a gene: 8. CDR3 length equals 15 residues. Per the germline V gene, CDR1 is LGHNA and CDR2 is YNFKEQ. As DNA, the CDR3 is TGTGCCAGCAGCCAAGATAGAGGGGGCCGGCGTGGCTACACCTTC. Encoded protein: CASSQDRGGRRGYTF.

This clone came up once. The chain uses TRBV5-1 and TRBJ1-3; D may be TRBD1 (5 bases). The V gene's germline CDR1 is SGHRS and CDR2 YFSETQ. The CDR3 is 15 residues long. Between the trimmed V and J ends, which lost 1 base and 4 bases, there was a span of 12 bases. CDR3 in amino acids: CASSLQRGVGNTIYF. CDR3 sequence (DNA): TGCGCCAGCAGCTTGCAACGGGGGGTCGGAAACACCATATATTTT. Combining the CDR3 with reference TRBV5-1 and TRBJ1-3 gives the whole variable domain KAGVTQTPRYLIKTRGQQVTLSCSPISGHRSVSWYQQTPGQGLQFLFEYFSETQRNKGNFPGRFSGRQFSNSRSEMNVSTLELGDSALYLCASSLQRGVGNTIYFGEGSWLTVV.

The V and J genes are TRBV6-4 and TRBJ2-1; 8 bases agree with TRBD2. CDR1 and CDR2 (germline): MRHNA, SNTAGT. The CDR3 consists of 15 residues. V shed 4 bases, J shed 7 bases, and the junction held 9 bases outside the gene matches. CDR3 nucleotides: TGTGCCAGCAGTGTACAAGCGGGAGCAGGGAATGAGCAGTTCTTC. Amino acids: CASSVQAGAGNEQFF.

The V and J genes are TRBV6-6 and TRBJ2-7, with 7 bases aligning to TRBD1. The CDR3 sequence is 15 residues long. The ends lost 6 bases at V and 0 bases at J; junction bases unmatched: 8. Germline CDR1 MNHNY, CDR2 SVGAGI (reference sequence). The chain's CDR3 is CASSRKSGGSYEQYF. CDR3 in DNA: TGTGCCAGCAGCCGCAAATCAGGGGGCTCCTACGAGCAGTACTTC.

This chain connects TRBV30 to TRBJ2-7, with 9 bases matching TRBD1. V shed 2 bases and J 7 bases; nucleotides not matched to a gene: 9. Per the germline V gene, CDR1 is GTSNPN and CDR2 is SVGIG (reference sequence). This CDR3 has 14 amino acids. The chain's CDR3 is CAWSPWTGAREQYF. For the CDR3, the DNA is TGTGCCTGGAGTCCATGGACAGGGGCGAGGGAGCAGTACTTC.